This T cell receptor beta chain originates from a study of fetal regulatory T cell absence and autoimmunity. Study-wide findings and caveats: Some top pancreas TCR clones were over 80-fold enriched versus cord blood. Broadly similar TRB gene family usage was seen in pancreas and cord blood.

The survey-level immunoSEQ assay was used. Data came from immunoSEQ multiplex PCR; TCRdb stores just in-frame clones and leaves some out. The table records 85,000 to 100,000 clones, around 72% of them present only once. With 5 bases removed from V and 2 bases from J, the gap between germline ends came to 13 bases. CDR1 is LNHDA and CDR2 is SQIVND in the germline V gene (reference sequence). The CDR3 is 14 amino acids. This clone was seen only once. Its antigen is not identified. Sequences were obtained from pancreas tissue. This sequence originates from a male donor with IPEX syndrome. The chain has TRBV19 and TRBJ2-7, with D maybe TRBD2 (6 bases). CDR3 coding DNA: TGTGCCAGTAGTCCGGGGCGGGGACCCTACGAGCAGTACTTC. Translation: CASSPGRGPYEQYF.